This T cell receptor beta chain stems from a study of control samples from healthy donors and cancer patients. This clone showed up just once. Libraries were prepared by immunoSEQ multiplex PCR; TCRdb keeps only in-frame clonotypes and omits some of them. The table has some 150,000 clones, 85% to 95% seen once. Sample: blood. The receptor was derived from a man aged 40-50 years in good health.

As DNA, the CDR3 is TGTGCCAGCAGCGTTAGCGGGGGCTTCTACGAGCAGTACTTC. This translates into CASSVSGGFYEQYF. The chain combines TRBV9 with TRBJ2-7; TRBD2 aligns across 9 bases. The germline V gene encodes CDR1 SGDLS and CDR2 YYNGEE. This CDR3 contains 14 residues. V shed 2 bases and J 3 bases; nucleotides not matched to a gene: 3.